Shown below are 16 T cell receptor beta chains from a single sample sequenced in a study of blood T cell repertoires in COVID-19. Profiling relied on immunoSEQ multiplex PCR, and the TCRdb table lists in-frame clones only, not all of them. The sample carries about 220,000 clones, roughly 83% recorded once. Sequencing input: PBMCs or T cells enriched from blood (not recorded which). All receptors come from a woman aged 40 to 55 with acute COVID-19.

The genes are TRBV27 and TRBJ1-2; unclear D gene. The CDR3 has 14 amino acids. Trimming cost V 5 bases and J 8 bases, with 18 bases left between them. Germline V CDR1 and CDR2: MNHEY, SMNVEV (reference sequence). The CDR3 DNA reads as TGTGCCAGCAGTCCCCGCCCCTGGGCAGAAGGCTACACCTTC. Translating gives CASSPRPWAEGYTF.

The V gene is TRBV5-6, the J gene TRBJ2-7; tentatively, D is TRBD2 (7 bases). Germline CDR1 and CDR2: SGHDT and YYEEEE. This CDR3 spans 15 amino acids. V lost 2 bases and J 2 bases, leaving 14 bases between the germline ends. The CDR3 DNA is TGTGCCAGCAGCTTTAACGGGGGGACACCCTACGAGCAGTACTTC. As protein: CASSFNGGTPYEQYF.

The CDR3 DNA follows: TGTGCCAGCCGGGGGGGCATTGAAAAACTGTTTTTT. It codes for CASRGGIEKLFF. This rearrangement joins TRBV28 to TRBJ1-4; D is perhaps TRBD1 (6 bases). Germline V gene data show CDR1 as MDHEN and CDR2 as SYDVKM. V dropped 8 bases and J dropped 7 bases, with 11 bases sitting between them. CDR3 length: 12 residues. Full variable domain (rest looked up from reference TRBV28 and TRBJ1-4): DVKVTQSSRYLVKRTGEKVFLECVQDMDHENMFWYRQDPGLGLRLIYFSYDVKMKEKGDIPEGYSVSREKKERFSLILESASTNQTSMYLCASRGGIEKLFFGSGTQLSVL.

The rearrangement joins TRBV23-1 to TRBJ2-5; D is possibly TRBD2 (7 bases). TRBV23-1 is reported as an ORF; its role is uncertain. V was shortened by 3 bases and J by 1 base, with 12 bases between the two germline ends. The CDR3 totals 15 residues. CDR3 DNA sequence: TGCGCCAGCAGTCAGCGGAGGGGGGGCCAAGAGACCCAGTACTTC. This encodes CASSQRRGGQETQYF.

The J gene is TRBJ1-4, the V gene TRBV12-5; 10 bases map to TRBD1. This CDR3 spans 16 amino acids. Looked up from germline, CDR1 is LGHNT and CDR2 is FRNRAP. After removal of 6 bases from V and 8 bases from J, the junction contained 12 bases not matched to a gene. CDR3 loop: CASGTGTGVIWEKLFF. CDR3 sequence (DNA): TGTGCTAGTGGAACCGGGACAGGGGTAATTTGGGAAAAACTGTTTTTT.

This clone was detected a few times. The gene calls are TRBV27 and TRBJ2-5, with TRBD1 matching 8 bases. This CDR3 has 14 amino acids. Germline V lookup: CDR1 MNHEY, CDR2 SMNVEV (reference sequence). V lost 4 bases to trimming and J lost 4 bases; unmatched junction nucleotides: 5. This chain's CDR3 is CASSSGQGGETQYF. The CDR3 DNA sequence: TGTGCCAGCAGTTCCGGACAGGGTGGAGAGACCCAGTACTTC.

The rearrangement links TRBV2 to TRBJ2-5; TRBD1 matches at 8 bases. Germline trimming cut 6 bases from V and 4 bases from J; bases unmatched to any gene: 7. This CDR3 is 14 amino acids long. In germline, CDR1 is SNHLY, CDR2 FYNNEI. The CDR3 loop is CASRDRVSGETQYF. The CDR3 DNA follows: TGTGCCAGCAGGGACAGGGTCTCGGGAGAGACCCAGTACTTC.

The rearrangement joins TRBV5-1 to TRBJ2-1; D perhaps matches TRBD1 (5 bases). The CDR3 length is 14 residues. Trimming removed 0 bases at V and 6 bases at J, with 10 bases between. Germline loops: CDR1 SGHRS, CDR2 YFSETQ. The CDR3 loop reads CASSLDNRSNEQFF. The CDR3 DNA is TGCGCCAGCAGCTTGGATAACAGGTCCAATGAGCAGTTCTTC.

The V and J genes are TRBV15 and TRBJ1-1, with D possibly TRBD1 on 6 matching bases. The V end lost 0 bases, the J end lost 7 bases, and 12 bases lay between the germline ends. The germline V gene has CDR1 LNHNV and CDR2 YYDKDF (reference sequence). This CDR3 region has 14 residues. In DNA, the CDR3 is TGTGCCACCAGCAGAGATCAGGAAGGGGGTGAAGCTTTCTTT. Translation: CATSRDQEGGEAFF.

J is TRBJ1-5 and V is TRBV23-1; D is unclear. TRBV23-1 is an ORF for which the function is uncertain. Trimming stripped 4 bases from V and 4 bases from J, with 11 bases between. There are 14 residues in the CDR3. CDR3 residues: CASSLPGGNQPQHF. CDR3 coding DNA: TGCGCCAGCAGTCTACCGGGAGGTAATCAGCCCCAGCATTTT.

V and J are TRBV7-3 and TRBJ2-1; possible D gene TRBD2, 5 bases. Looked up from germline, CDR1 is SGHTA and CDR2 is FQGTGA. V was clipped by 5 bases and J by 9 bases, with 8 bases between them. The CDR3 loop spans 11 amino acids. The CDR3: CASSRGSEQFF. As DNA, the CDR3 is TGTGCCAGCAGCCGAGGGAGTGAGCAGTTCTTC.

The CDR3: CSASDLAASSYNEQFF. CDR3 sequence (DNA): TGCAGCGCCTCCGACCTAGCGGCTAGCTCCTACAATGAGCAGTTCTTC. The chain employs TRBV29-1 and TRBJ2-1; 7 nucleotides match TRBD2. Losses at the gene ends were 7 bases for V and 0 bases for J; bases not matched to a gene: 12. This CDR3 is 16 amino acids long. Germline-derived CDR1 and CDR2 are SQVTM and ANQGSEA.

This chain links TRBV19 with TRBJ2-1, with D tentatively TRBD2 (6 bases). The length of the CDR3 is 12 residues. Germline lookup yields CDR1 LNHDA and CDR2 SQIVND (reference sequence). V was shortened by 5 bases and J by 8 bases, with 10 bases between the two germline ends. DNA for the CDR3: TGTGCCAGTAGTCCAGGGACTTATGAGCAGTTCTTC. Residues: CASSPGTYEQFF.

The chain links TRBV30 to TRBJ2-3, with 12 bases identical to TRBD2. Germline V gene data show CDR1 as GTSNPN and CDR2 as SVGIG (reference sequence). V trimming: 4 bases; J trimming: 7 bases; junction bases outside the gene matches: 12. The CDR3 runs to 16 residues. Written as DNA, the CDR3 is TGTGCCTGGACCCCTGTGGCTAGCGGGGGGGCGAATACGCAGTATTTT. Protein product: CAWTPVASGGANTQYF. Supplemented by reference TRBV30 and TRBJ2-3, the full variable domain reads SQTIHQWPATLVQPVGSPLSLECTVEGTSNPNLYWYRQAAGRGLQLLFYSVGIGQISSEVPQNLSASRPQDRQFILSSKKLLLSDSGFYLCAWTPVASGGANTQYFGPGTRLTVL.

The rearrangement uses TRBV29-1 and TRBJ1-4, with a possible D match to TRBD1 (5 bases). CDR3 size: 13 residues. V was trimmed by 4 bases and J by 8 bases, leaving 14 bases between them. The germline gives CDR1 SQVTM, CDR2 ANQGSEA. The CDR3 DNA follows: TGCAGCGTTGCAAGGGCAGGGAAAGAAAAACTGTTTTTT. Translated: CSVARAGKEKLFF.

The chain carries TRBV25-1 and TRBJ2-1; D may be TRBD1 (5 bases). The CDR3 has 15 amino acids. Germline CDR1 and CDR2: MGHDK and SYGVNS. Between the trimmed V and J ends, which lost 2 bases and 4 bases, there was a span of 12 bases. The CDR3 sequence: CASSERGHTYNEQFF. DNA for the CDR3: TGTGCCAGCAGTGAAAGGGGCCATACTTACAATGAGCAGTTCTTC.